This T cell receptor beta chain is drawn from a study of cytomegalovirus exposure and HLA in healthy donors. The PCR used 60 Vbeta and 13 Jbeta primers. Assay used: immunoSEQ multiplex PCR; TCRdb lists only in-frame clones, some missing. The sample lists around 70,000 clones, around 70% occurring once. Trimming shortened V by 3 bases and J by 2 bases, and 12 bases separated the two germline ends. The V gene's germline CDR1 is MGHDK and CDR2 SYGVNS. This CDR3 has 15 residues. Sequencing was done on a sample of PBMCs. V usage is TRBV25-1 and J usage is TRBJ2-3, with D unclear. The TCR sequence derives from a human donor in good health. The CDR3, as DNA: TGTGCCAGCAGTGAGTTATGGCAGTACACAGATACGCAGTATTTT. It is translated as CASSELWQYTDTQYF.